This T cell receptor beta chain was found in a study of identical twins. Regarding the study as a whole: Invariant populations such as MAIT and iNKT cells could partly muddle zero-insertion analyses. Shared out-of-frame alpha sequences (those common to twins) showed excess low generation probability.

TCRdb reprocessed the 5' RACE reads via MiXCR and lists one record per CDR3 protein. Of 250,000 or so distinct CDR3 sequences listed, roughly 8% are singletons. To note about this clonotype: Antigen unknown.

The germline CDR1 and CDR2 sequences are SEHNR and FQNEAQ (reference sequence). The germline V and J ends were trimmed by 6 bases and 1 base, with 15 bases remaining between them. The CDR3 loop spans 15 amino acids. The data also belong to a second study, concerning yellow fever vaccine responses in identical twins. Per that paper: The authors reported partly convergent, partly personalized vaccine responses in identical twins.

The sequence derives from a woman in her late teens or twenties in good health. The chain links TRBV7-9 to TRBJ2-5, with a weak D call TRBD2 (6 bases). Sequencing used CD8+ T cells sorted from blood. In DNA, the CDR3 is TGTGCCAGCAGATCCCGTGGGGGGATCCAAGAGACCCAGTACTTC. Protein product: CASRSRGGIQETQYF.